This is a list of T cell receptor beta chains from one sample in a study of blood T cell repertoires in COVID-19. Generated by immunoSEQ multiplex PCR, the TCRdb table keeps only in-frame clones and is missing some. Among about 210,000 clones listed, around four fifths were seen once. What was sequenced was peripheral blood. The origin of the receptors is a woman aged 80 or over with COVID-19, enrolled during active disease. The CDR3 runs from the conserved cysteine through the conserved F or W. Each record gives: V gene, J gene, D gene, clone size, CDR3 DNA, CDR3 protein. The D gene is left open where the match is weak. Only part of the rows carry a size: once, few, many, or a class if the clone is expanded.

>TRBV5-4|TRBJ2-3|.|.
TGTGCCAGCAGCTTCGCTACCGTCACAGATACGCAGTATTTT
CASSFATVTDTQYF
>TRBV4-1|TRBJ2-1|TRBD1|few
TGCGCCAGCAGCCAAACAGGACAGGGTCACGTCTTC
CASSQTGQGHVF
>TRBV27|TRBJ2-7|TRBD1|.
TGTGCCAGCAGCTACCGCACCGGGACAGGGATTCACGAGCAGTACTTC
CASSYRTGTGIHEQYF
>TRBV4-1|TRBJ2-3|TRBD2|.
TGCGCCAGCAGCCAATCAGTAGGACTAGCAGTAAAAGATACGCAGTATTTT
CASSQSVGLAVKDTQYF
>TRBV7-9|TRBJ2-7|TRBD1|.
TGTGCCAGCAGCCGGGTCCCGGGACAGGGGGGCGAGCAGTACTTC
CASSRVPGQGGEQYF
>TRBV5-1|TRBJ2-7|.|.
TGCGCCAGCAGCTTGGCCGGTACGACAGGTTCCGGCGAGCAGTACTTC
CASSLAGTTGSGEQYF
>TRBV28|TRBJ1-2|.|few
TGTGCCAGCAGATGGACAGCGGACTATGGCTACACCTTC
CASRWTADYGYTF
>TRBV5-1|TRBJ2-5|.|.
TGCGCCAGCAGCTTGATGTCATTCCAAGAGACCCAGTACTTC
CASSLMSFQETQYF
>TRBV6-4|TRBJ1-6|TRBD1|.
TGTGCCAGCAGGGATACAGGGGGCAATTCACCCCTCCACTTT
CASRDTGGNSPLHF
>TRBV7-2|TRBJ1-1|TRBD1|.
TGTGCCAGCAGCTTAGTCGCAGGGGGTAACACTGAAGCTTTCTTT
CASSLVAGGNTEAFF
>TRBV4-1|TRBJ2-5|.|.
TGCGCCAGCAGCCAAGCCACCTCAATGTCCTGGGCGACCCAGTACTTC
CASSQATSMSWATQYF
>TRBV3-1/TRBV3-2|TRBJ2-7|TRBD1|.
TGTGCCAGCAGCCCTCGGGGACAGAACGAGCAGTACTTC
CASSPRGQNEQYF
>TRBV12-3/TRBV12-4|TRBJ1-2|.|.
TGTGCCAGCAGTTTTCGAGGTGGCTACACCTTC
CASSFRGGYTF
>TRBV14|TRBJ2-1|TRBD2|.
TGTGCCAGCAGCCAAGCGGGGACTAGGATATTCTTC
CASSQAGTRIFF
>TRBV3-1/TRBV3-2|TRBJ1-2|.|.
TGTGCCAGCAGCCAAGATTTAACAGCCGCAAGTGATGGCTACACCTTC
CASSQDLTAASDGYTF
>TRBV3-1/TRBV3-2|TRBJ2-4|TRBD2|.
TGTGCCAGCAGCCAGACTCCGGTCGCGGCTAGCGGGGGCAATCTAGCCAAAAACATTCAGTACTTC
CASSQTPVAASGGNLAKNIQYF
>TRBV24-1|TRBJ1-5|TRBD1|.
TGTGCCACCAGTGGCCCGGGGACAGGGGGTTGGTATAGCAATCAGCCCCAGCATTTT
CATSGPGTGGWYSNQPQHF
>TRBV6-5|TRBJ2-3|.|.
TGTGCCGGCACAGATTTGCTCACAGATACGCAGTATTTT
CAGTDLLTDTQYF
>TRBV12-3/TRBV12-4|TRBJ2-5|.|.
TGTGCCAGCAGTTTAGTTGAGGGGACCCAGTACTTC
CASSLVEGTQYF
>TRBV6-6|TRBJ1-1|TRBD1|once
TGTGCCAGCACCAGGGGACAGGGGACTGAAGCTTTCTTT
CASTRGQGTEAFF
>TRBV30|TRBJ1-4|TRBD1|once
TGTGCCTCCACGGGACAGGGCCATGCAACTAATGAAAAACTGTTTTTT
CASTGQGHATNEKLFF
>TRBV10-3|TRBJ2-3|.|once
TGTGCCATCAGTGAGTCGGCAGGAGGAACCAGCACAGATACGCAGTATTTT
CAISESAGGTSTDTQYF
>TRBV5-1|TRBJ1-1|.|.
TGCGCCAGCAGCCAAGGGGGCACTGAAGCTTTCTTT
CASSQGGTEAFF
>TRBV7-9|TRBJ2-5|.|once
TGTGCCAGCAGCCCCCGACAGCCCGTTGGACCCCAAGAGACCCAGTACTTC
CASSPRQPVGPQETQYF
>TRBV11-3|TRBJ1-1|.|.
TGTGCCAGCAGCCAACAGGAGAACACTGAAGCTTTCTTT
CASSQQENTEAFF